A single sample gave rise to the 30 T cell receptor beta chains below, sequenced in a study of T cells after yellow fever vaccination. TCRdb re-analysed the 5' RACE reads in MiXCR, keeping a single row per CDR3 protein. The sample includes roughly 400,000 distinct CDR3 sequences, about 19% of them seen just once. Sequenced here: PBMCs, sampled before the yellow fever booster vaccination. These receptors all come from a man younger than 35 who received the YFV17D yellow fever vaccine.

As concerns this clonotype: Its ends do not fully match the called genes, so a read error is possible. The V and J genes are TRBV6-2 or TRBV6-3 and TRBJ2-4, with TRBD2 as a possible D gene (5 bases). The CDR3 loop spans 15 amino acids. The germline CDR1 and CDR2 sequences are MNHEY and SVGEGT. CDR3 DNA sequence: TGTGCCAGCAGTTACTCGAGGCTAGCCAAAAACATTCGGTACTTC. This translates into CASSYSRLAKNIRYF.

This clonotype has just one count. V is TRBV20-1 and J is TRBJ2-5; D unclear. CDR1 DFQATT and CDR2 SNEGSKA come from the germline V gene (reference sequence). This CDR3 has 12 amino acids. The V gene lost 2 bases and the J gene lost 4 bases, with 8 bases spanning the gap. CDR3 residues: CSARISTETQYF. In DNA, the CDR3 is TGCAGTGCTAGAATTAGTACAGAGACCCAGTACTTC.

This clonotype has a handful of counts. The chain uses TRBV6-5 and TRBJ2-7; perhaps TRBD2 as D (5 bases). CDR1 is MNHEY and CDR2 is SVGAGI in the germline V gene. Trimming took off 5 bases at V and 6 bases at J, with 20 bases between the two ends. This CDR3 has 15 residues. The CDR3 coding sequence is TGTGCCAGCAGTCTAACACTCCCCGGGGTCTCCGAGCAGTACGTC. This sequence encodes CASSLTLPGVSEQYV.

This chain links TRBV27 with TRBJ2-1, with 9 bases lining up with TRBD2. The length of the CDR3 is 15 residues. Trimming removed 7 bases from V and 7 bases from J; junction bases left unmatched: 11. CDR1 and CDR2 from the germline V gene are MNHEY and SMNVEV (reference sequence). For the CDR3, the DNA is TGTGCCAGCATTAAGGTAGCGGGGGTACTTAATGAGCAGTTCTTC. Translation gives CASIKVAGVLNEQFF.

The CDR3 DNA reads as TGTGCCAGCAGCTTTGGACAGGCCCTTAATGAAAAACTGTTTTTT. It yields the protein CASSFGQALNEKLFF. This chain joins TRBV7-6 and TRBJ1-4; 7 bases are shared with TRBD1. CDR1 SGHVS and CDR2 FNYEAQ come from the germline V gene. The CDR3 extends over 15 amino acids. The junction had 5 bases not matched to a gene; V was cut back by 3 bases and J by 4 bases.

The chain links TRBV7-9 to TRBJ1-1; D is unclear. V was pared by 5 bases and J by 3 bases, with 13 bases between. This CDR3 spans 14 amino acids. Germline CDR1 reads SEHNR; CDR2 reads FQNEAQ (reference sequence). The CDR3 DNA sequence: TGTGCCAGCAGCCACCGGGCAGACTACACTGAAGCTTTCTTT. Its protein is CASSHRADYTEAFF.

The CDR3 DNA sequence: TGTGCCTGGTCCGGGGGGGGGAATGAGCAGTTCTTC. Translation gives CAWSGGGNEQFF. This sequence joins TRBV30 and TRBJ2-1, with 8 bases that match TRBD2. V shed 5 bases and J 7 bases; nucleotides not matched to a gene: 4. The CDR3 loop spans 12 amino acids. The germline CDR1 and CDR2 sequences are GTSNPN and SVGIG (reference sequence).

CDR3 loop: CASSEPGANVLTF. The CDR3 DNA reads TGTGCCAGCAGTGAGCCTGGGGCCAACGTCCTGACTTTC. This chain links TRBV6-1 with TRBJ2-6, with D unresolved. Germline lookup yields CDR1 MNHNS and CDR2 SASEGT. The CDR3 has 13 amino acids. V was pared by 3 bases and J by 2 bases, with 2 bases between.

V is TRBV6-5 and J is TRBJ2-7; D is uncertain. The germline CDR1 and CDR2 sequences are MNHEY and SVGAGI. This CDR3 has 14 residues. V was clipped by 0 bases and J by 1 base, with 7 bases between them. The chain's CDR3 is CASSYSPGSYEQYV. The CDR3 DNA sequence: TGTGCCAGCAGTTACTCTCCCGGATCCTACGAGCAGTACGTC.

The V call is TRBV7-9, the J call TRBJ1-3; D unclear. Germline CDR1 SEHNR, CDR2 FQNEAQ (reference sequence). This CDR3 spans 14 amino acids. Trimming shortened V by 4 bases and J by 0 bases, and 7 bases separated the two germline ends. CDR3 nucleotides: TGTGCCAGCAGCTCAACAACCTCTGGAAACACCATATATTTT. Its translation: CASSSTTSGNTIYF.

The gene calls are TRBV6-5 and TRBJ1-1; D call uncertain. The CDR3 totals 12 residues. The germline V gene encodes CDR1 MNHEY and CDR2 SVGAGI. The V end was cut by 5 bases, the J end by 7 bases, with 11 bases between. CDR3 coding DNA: TGTGCCAGCAGTGTTCCGGGAAATGAAGCTTTCTTT. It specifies CASSVPGNEAFF.

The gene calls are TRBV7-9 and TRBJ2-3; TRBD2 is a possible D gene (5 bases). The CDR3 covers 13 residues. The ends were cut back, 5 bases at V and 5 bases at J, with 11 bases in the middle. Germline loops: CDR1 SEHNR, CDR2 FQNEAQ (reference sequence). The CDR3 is CASSPYGEDTQYF. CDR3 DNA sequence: TGTGCCAGCAGCCCTTACGGGGAAGATACGCAGTATTTT.

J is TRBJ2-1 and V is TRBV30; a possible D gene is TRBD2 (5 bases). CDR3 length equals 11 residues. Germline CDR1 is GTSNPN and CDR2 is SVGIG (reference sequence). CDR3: CAGEDYNEQFF. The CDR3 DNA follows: TGTGCGGGAGAGGACTACAATGAGCAGTTCTTC.

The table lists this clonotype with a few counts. In DNA, the CDR3 is TGCAGTGCTACCTTAGGGGTTGGCAATCAGCCCCAGCATTTT. This translates into CSATLGVGNQPQHF. The J gene is TRBJ1-5, the V gene TRBV20-1, with D possibly matching TRBD1 (5 bases). The CDR3 has 14 amino acids. Between the trimmed V and J ends, which lost 4 bases and 2 bases, there was a span of 12 bases. Germline values: CDR1 DFQATT, CDR2 SNEGSKA (reference sequence).

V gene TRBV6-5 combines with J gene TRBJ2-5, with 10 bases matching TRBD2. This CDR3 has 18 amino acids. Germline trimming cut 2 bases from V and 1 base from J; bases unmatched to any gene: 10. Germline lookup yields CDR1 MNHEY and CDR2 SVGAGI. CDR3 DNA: TGTGCCAGCAGTTACCTAGCGGGGGAGTCCGCGAGCCAAGAGACCCAGTACTTC. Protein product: CASSYLAGESASQETQYF.

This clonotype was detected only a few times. DNA of the CDR3: TGTGCCAGCGAAACCCGAAGGGGACTAGAGCAGTTCTTC. Protein product: CASETRRGLEQFF. The chain joins TRBV7-2 to TRBJ2-1; the match to TRBD2 covers 7 bases. CDR3 length equals 13 residues. The trim removed 8 bases at V and 10 bases at J, leaving 11 bases unmatched. Germline CDR1 reads SGHTA; CDR2 reads FQGNSA.

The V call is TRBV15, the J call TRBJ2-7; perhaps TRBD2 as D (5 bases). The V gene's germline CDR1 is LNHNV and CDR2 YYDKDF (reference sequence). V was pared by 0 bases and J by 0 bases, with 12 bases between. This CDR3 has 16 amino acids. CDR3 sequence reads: CATSREGIGSSYEQYF. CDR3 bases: TGTGCCACCAGCAGAGAGGGGATAGGGAGCTCCTACGAGCAGTACTTC.

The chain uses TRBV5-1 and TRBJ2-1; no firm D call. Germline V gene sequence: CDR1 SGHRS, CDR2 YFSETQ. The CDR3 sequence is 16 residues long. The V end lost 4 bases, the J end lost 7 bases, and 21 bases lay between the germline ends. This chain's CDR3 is CASSAQAAPSGNEQFF. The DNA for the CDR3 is TGCGCCAGCAGCGCCCAGGCGGCGCCGAGTGGGAATGAGCAGTTCTTC.

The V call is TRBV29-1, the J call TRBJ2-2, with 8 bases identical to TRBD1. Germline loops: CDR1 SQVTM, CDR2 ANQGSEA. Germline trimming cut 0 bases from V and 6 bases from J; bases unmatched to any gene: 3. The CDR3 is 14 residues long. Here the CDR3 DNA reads TGCAGCGTTGAAGATAGGGACAGGTCCGGGGAGCTGTTTTTT. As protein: CSVEDRDRSGELFF.

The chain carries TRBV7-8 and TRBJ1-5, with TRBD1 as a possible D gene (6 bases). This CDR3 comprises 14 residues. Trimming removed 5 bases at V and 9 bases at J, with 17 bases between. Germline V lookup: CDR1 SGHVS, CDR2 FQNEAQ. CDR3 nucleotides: TGTGCCAGCAGCGAGAGCGGGGGCCGAAGGCCCCAGCATTTT. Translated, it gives CASSESGGRRPQHF.

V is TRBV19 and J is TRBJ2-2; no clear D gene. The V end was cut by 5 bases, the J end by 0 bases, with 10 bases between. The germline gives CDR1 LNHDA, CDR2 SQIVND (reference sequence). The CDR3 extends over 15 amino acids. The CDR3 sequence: CASSLGITNTGELFF. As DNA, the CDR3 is TGTGCCAGTAGTCTGGGCATCACGAACACCGGGGAGCTGTTTTTT.

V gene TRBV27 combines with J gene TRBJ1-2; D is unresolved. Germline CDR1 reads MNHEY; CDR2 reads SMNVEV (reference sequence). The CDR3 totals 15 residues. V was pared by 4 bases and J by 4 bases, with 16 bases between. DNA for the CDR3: TGTGCCAGCAGTTCCGTGGCAGCCGAGTTCTATGGCTACACCTTC. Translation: CASSSVAAEFYGYTF.

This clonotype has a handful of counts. CDR3 residues: CASSDWAETEQYV. CDR3 DNA sequence: TGTGCCAGCAGTGATTGGGCCGAGACTGAGCAGTACGTC. This chain uses TRBV25-1 with TRBJ2-7; the D is unclear. The germline CDR1 and CDR2 sequences are MGHDK and SYGVNS. The CDR3 consists of 13 residues. The V and J ends lost 3 bases and 7 bases respectively, with 13 bases between them.

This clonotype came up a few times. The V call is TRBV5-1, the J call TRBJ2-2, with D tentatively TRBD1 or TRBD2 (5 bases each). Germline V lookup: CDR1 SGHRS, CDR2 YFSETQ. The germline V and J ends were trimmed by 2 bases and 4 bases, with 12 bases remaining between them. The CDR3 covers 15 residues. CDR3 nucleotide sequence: TGCGCCAGCAGCTTTGGGGGAGTGGGCACCGGGGAGCTGTTTTTT. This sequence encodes CASSFGGVGTGELFF.

In DNA, the CDR3 is TGTGCCATCAGCACCCCTCGCGGCCTTGTAACAGGGGGATTAAGCACAGATACGCAGTATTTT. It encodes CAISTPRGLVTGGLSTDTQYF. The V call is TRBV10-3, the J call TRBJ2-3; the match to TRBD1 covers 8 bases. The CDR3 contains 21 residues. CDR1 and CDR2 from the germline V gene are ENHRY and SYGVKD. V gave up 6 bases and J gave up 0 bases; unmatched junction bases: 23.

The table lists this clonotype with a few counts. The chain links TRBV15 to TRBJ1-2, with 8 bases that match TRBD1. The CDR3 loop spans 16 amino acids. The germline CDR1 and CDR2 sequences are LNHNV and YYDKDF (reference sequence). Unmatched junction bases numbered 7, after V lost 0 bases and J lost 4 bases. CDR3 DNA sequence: TGTGCCACCAGCAGAGATCTCTACAGGGGGACCTATGGCTACACCTTC. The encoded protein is CATSRDLYRGTYGYTF.

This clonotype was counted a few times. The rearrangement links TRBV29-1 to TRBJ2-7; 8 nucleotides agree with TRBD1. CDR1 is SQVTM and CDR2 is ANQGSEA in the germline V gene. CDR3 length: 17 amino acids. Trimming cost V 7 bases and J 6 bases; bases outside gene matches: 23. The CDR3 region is CSARMQAGGLAGTEQYF. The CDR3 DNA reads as TGCAGCGCCCGAATGCAGGCAGGGGGCCTCGCTGGGACCGAGCAGTACTTC.

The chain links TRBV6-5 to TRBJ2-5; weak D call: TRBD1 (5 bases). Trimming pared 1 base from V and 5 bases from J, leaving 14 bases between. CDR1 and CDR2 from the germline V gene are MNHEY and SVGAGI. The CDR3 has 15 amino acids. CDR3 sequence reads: CASSYFETVGETQYF. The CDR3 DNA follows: TGTGCCAGCAGTTACTTCGAGACAGTTGGCGAGACCCAGTACTTC.

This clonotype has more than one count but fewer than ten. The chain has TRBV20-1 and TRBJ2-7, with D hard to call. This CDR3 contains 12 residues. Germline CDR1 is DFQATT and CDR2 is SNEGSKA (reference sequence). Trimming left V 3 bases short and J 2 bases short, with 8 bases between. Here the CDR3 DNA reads TGCAGTGCTAGGGACCGAACCTACGAGCAGTACGTC. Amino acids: CSARDRTYEQYV.

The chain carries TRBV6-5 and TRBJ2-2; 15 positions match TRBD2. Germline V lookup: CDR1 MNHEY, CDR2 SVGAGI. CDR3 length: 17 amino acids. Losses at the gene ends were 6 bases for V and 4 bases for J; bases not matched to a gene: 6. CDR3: CASREGLAGGSTGELFF. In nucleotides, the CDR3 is TGTGCCAGCAGGGAGGGACTAGCGGGGGGAAGCACCGGGGAGCTGTTTTTT.